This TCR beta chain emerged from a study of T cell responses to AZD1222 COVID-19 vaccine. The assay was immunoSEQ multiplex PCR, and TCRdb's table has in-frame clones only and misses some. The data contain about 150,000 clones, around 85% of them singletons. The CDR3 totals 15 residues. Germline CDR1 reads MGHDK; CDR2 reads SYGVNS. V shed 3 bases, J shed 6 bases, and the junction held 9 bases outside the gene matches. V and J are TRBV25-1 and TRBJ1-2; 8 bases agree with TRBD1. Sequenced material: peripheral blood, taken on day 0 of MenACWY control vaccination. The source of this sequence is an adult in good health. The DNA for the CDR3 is TGTGCCAGCAGTGATAAACAGGGGGTTTGGAATGGCTACACCTTC. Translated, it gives CASSDKQGVWNGYTF.